The source of this T cell receptor (beta chain) is a study of cytomegalovirus exposure and HLA in healthy donors (TCRdb year 2017). Notes on the research overall: An earlier analysis of 587 of the donors reported 250 to 300 Gb of sequence data and 100 million to 130 million unique TCR beta sequences from roughly 200 million T cells. An early release that covered fewer than 750 HLA-typed donors contained approximately 300 gigabases of sequencing data and approximately 85 million unique TCR sequences. The genetic ancestry cluster associated with self-reported Caucasian donors included 81% of the 398 genotyped donors. The study aimed to test whether signatures of past pathogen exposure could be identified by cataloging public T cell receptors. Using immunosequencing, the study profiled T cell repertoires from 500 to 800 subjects and related those repertoires to cytomegalovirus serostatus. Besides the first cohort of roughly 700 subjects, a separate validation cohort made up of roughly 130 different subjects was used. To predict cytomegalovirus infection status, the study brought together high-throughput TCR immunosequencing, statistical association of individual TCRs with disease status, and machine learning. To study patterns of TCR occurrence, a later analysis re-analyzed previously published TCR beta repertoires from 550 to 800 donors and added high-resolution HLA genotyping. Rather than using new phenotypic data, the later analysis identified candidate immune exposures from TCR beta sequences and from how often those sequences occurred across donors. In an earlier analysis of around 540 of the donors, high-throughput TCR beta sequencing was used to judge whether each TCR beta V gene segment behaved as functional or pseudogenic. Donor age, sex, ethnicity and CMV serostatus were compiled alongside the repertoire data. Genome-wide SNP genotypes for about three fifths of the roughly 700 donors were used in a later genetic analysis, which treated that subset as a discovery cohort. All discovery cohort repertoires had been generated on a single sequencing platform. Class I and class II HLA loci were covered by the typing at four-digit resolution. Typing coverage varied by locus: roughly 620-640 donors for A, B, C, DRB1 and DQB1; 500 to 550 for DQA1; nearly 610 for DPA1; about 450 for DPB1. Because of strong linkage in the cohort, roughly five DR-DQ haplotypes were treated as single units for association and clustering. Among 300 to 500 genotyped donors of the cohort, an average of around 220,000 unique TCR beta nucleotide sequences was sequenced per donor, of which 15% to 20% were non-productive. On the study overall, not on this receptor specifically: V-gene and J-gene trimming of TCR beta chains was associated with a missense DCLRE1C variant in a later genetic analysis, and the association was replicated in an independent cohort. Several of the top co-occurrence clusters appeared to be linked to parvovirus B19, influenza, CMV and Epstein-Barr virus, according to a later analysis. Presence/absence analyses assumed roughly uniform sequencing depth across donors, an assumption that may not hold. Correlated functional status among segregating V segments might be attributable to linkage disequilibrium, but an unknown experimental factor could not be ruled out. Compared with the approximately 670-donor mean, donors in an Asian-associated ancestry cluster had fewer N-insertions in productive TCRs, according to a later genetic analysis. Most TCR sequences were seen in very few donors, while some public TCRs were found in many individuals. The authors suggested that the approach could potentially be extended to other disease states and immunological phenotypes. In an earlier analysis of under 600 of the donors, most TCR beta V segments were observed in productive rearrangements about 87% or about 30% of the time, broadly matching IMGT annotations. Compared with equally common non-associated chains, HLA-associated TCR beta chains in a later analysis were more clonally expanded and had lower generation probabilities. Cytomegalovirus status was reported to be diagnosed by the classifier with high specificity and sensitivity in both the original and validation cohorts. For the cohort, immune exposure information was limited to CMV serostatus. A further reported finding was that TCR beta sequences accurately predicted the HLA-A and HLA-B alleles for most subjects in the first cohort. Most CMV-associated TCR beta chains appeared to be HLA-restricted in a later analysis, and the HLA associations seemed to be driven largely by CMV exposure. When HLA alleles, especially DR and DQ, strongly co-occurred, TCR associations were difficult to assign to individual alleles. The sequencing pipeline was judged likely to have produced a cluster of highly shared sequence variants as a technical artifact. A few of the identified cytomegalovirus-associated TCR beta chains were confirmed in vitro to be specific for cytomegalovirus antigens. In this cohort, only TCR beta chains were sequenced, and detectable features were limited by the absence of alpha or paired-chain data. Because counts were too low, some 16 rarely observed V segments, including chromosome 9 orphons, were excluded from the earlier analysis of around 640 of the donors. A later analysis found that TCR association rates varied across HLA loci, with DRB1 alleles showing the most associated TCRs and HLA-C alleles the fewest. The study listed 164 TCR beta chains as associated with cytomegalovirus. At a false discovery rate of 0.05, a later analysis linked under 20,000 TCR beta sequences to specific HLA alleles. Because the 87-base-pair reads could not distinguish some IMGT-functional V segments, including TRBV6-2 and TRBV6-3, those segments were excluded. Because HLA typing was missing for some donors at each locus, association tests included only the typed subset.

Compared with germline, V lacks 2 bases and J lacks 9 bases; bases without a gene match: 10. The CDR3 measures 16 amino acids from cysteine to phenylalanine. Only the CDR3 part of the read is kept: 48 bases, read in frame from the first base. CDR1 MNHEY and CDR2 SVGAGI were looked up in the germline V gene. On this clone itself: Its recognized antigen is unknown. Per-base quality was not reported, and no clone a single base away is much larger than it.

Receptors were amplified or captured by the immunoSEQ multiplex PCR assay. A mixture of 60 forward primers for TCR Vbeta segments and 13 reverse primers for TCR Jbeta segments was used in the multiplex PCR. Amplification of the CDR3 region of rearranged TCR beta genes was performed with a multiplex PCR assay on genomic DNA. The amplified TCR beta libraries were sequenced on the Illumina HiSeq System as 87-base-pair reads. Under the source paper's analysis protocol: Across the 670 or so repertoires, a later analysis counted 80 million or so unique TCR beta chains, approximately 10 million of which were shared by at least two donors. A nearest-neighbor algorithm error-corrected the raw reads and collapsed the reads into unique sequences, merging closely related sequences to remove PCR and sequencing errors. V, D and J gene segments were assigned by aligning CDR3 sequences to IMGT reference sequences. Each retained sequence needed at least a six-nucleotide match to both a V gene segment and a J gene segment. A rearrangement was called productive if the CDR3 had no stop codons and remained in frame with V and J, and every other rearrangement was called non-productive. CDR3 was defined by IMGT convention, running from the second conserved V-encoded cysteine to the conserved J-encoded phenylalanine. In an earlier analysis of roughly 580 of the donors, sequences lacking an unambiguous match to a single V gene segment were excluded. An earlier analysis of fewer than 750 of the donors classified V segments as functional when productive rearrangements were above 56.7% and as segregating when the standard deviation between donors was above 5%. A statistical classification framework was developed to diagnose cytomegalovirus status using the catalog of TCR beta chain sequences. A later analysis assigned V and J genes by comparing TCR nucleotide sequences with IMGT/GENE-DB human TR gene sequences. The TCRdist pipeline was used in a later analysis to assign CDR3 sequences and most-parsimonious VDJ recombination scenarios. In a later analysis, each TCR beta chain was defined by its CDR3 amino acid sequence together with its V-gene family, and reads lacking a unique V-gene family were excluded. To address suspected cross-contamination and a sequencing artifact, a later analysis removed some 620 highly shared, low-generation-probability nucleotide sequences. In a later analysis, a clonal expansion index for each public chain was calculated from normalized within-repertoire ranks of inferred template counts. A later analysis computed generation probabilities with a VDJ recombination model fitted to out-of-frame rearrangements, and checked the results against IGoR. A later analysis scored TCR-TCR, TCR-HLA and TCR-CMV co-occurrence with hypergeometric tests, applying a repertoire-size bias correction to TCR pairs. False discovery rates were estimated in a later analysis by permuting HLA or CMV assignments 20 times. A later analysis grouped co-occurring TCRs with DBSCAN, adding TCRdist sequence similarity when clustering within HLA-allele-positive subsets. Co-occurrence clustering excluded repertoires with fewer than 30,000 or more than 120,000 public chains, plus five with anomalous nucleotide sharing. TCRdb obtained this table from immuneACCESS and retained in-frame rearrangements with V and J assigned. These tables miss some clones; where compared with another copy, unresolved V genes account for less than half of the shortfall, and the remainder is unexplained. D and trimming were read from the DNA, whereas the V and J calls and clone size are those reported in that table. The sample contains 90,000 to 95,000 clones, 70% to 90% of them found a single time. The top ten hold 2% to 2.5% of the sample.

The cohort was made up of roughly 670 healthy bone marrow donors. All cohort members were sampled while nominally healthy, although unrecorded immune exposures were likely present. The donor was CMV seronegative and was included in the group of about 350 seronegative cohort members. A peripheral blood sample was provided by each donor, and peripheral blood mononuclear cells were used for TCR beta sequencing. The Qiagen DNeasy Blood Extraction Kit was used to extract genomic DNA from the blood cell samples. The chain joins TRBV6-5 to TRBJ2-3; TRBD2 lines up with 11 middle nucleotides. The clonotype originates from a man aged 18 to 30 in good health and CMV-seronegative. The sequenced material came from PBMCs. The sequenced DNA is TGTGCCAGCAGTTACATGGCTAGCGGGGGGTTGAAGACGCAGTATTTT. This codes for CASSYMASGGLKTQYF.